The T cell receptor beta chain described here comes from a study of response to subunit inactivated influenza vaccine. Study-wide results and limits: Researchers suggested that each seasonal influenza vaccination recruits few new T cells.

Trimming removed 4 bases from V and 4 bases from J, with 12 bases in between. CDR3 length equals 14 residues. The germline V gene has CDR1 LGHNA and CDR2 YNFKEQ. This clonotype has more than one count but fewer than ten. Its antigen remains unidentified. TCRdb fed the RT-PCR reads into MiXCR, producing one record per CDR3 protein. The sample has approximately 480,000 distinct CDR3 sequences, around 9.9% seen once; the top ten hold around 12%. The material sequenced was PBMCs from blood, taken roughly 48 days after vaccination. This clonotype was sampled from a man aged 45-65 years who received an inactivated influenza vaccine. The chain carries TRBV4-2 and TRBJ2-3; unclear D gene. The CDR3 sequence is CASSPSQHPDTQYF. CDR3 bases: TGTGCCAGCAGCCCCAGCCAACACCCAGATACGCAGTATTTT.